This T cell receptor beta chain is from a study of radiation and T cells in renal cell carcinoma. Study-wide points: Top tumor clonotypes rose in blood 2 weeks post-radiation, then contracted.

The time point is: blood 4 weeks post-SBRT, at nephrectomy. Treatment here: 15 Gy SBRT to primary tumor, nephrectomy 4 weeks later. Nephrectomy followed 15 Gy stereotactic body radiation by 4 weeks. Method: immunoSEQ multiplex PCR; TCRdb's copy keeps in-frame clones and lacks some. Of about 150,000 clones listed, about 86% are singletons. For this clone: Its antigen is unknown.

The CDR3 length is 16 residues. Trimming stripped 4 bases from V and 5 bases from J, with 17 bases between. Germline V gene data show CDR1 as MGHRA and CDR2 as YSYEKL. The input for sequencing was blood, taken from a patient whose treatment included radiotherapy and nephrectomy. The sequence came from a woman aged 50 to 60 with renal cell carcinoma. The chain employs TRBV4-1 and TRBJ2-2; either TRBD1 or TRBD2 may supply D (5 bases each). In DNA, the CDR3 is TGCGCCAGCAGCCCTCAGGGAGCTGGACGGACCGGGGAGCTGTTTTTT. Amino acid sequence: CASSPQGAGRTGELFF.